This T cell receptor beta chain was sequenced for a study of cytomegalovirus exposure and HLA in healthy donors. Study-wide background: In an early release, HLA-typed donors contributed 90 million or so unique TCR sequences. Overall study findings and caveats: Relative to equally common others, HLA-associated TCR beta chains showed greater clonal expansion in a later analysis. In an earlier analysis, most TCR beta V segments were productive about 90% or about 30% of the time.

The ends were cut back, 4 bases at V and 6 bases at J, with 13 bases in the middle. The CDR3 covers 13 residues. Germline loops: CDR1 SGHTA, CDR2 FQGNSA. The PCR employed 60 Vbeta primers together with 13 Jbeta primers. Sequencing was performed with immunoSEQ multiplex PCR; in TCRdb, only in-frame clones are kept and a portion is missing. The table shows under 200,000 clones, with approximately 80% occurring only once. To note about this clone: Its cognate antigen is unknown.

The sequenced material came from PBMCs. The chain recombines TRBV7-2 with TRBJ2-7, with D possibly matching TRBD2 (7 bases). The receptor's source is a woman aged 45 to 65 in good health and CMV-seronegative. CDR3 protein: CASSSRRGGEQYF. CDR3 nucleotides: TGTGCCAGCAGCTCCCGAAGGGGGGGCGAGCAGTACTTC.